This TCR beta chain derives from a study of graft-versus-host responses after intestinal transplantation. Study overall: All recipients were given anti-thymocyte globulin induction, and tacrolimus and steroids were then administered for three to four years.

Only in-frame clones appear in the TCRdb table, and some are missing; sequencing was by immunoSEQ multiplex PCR. The sample consists of 25,000 to 30,000 clones, approximately 95% of them appearing once. Germline-derived CDR1 and CDR2 are SGHRS and YFSETQ. This CDR3 has 15 residues. The germline V and J ends were trimmed by 5 bases and 1 base, with 15 bases remaining between them. The TCR comes from a human patient who received an intestinal transplant, so some T cells may come from the graft donor. This chain uses TRBV5-1 with TRBJ1-2, with D unclear. The sample here was PBMCs, taken 18 days after transplant. In DNA, the CDR3 is TGCGCCAGCAGGGGTCGGTTAGAGGGTAACTATGGCTACACCTTC. This codes for CASRGRLEGNYGYTF.